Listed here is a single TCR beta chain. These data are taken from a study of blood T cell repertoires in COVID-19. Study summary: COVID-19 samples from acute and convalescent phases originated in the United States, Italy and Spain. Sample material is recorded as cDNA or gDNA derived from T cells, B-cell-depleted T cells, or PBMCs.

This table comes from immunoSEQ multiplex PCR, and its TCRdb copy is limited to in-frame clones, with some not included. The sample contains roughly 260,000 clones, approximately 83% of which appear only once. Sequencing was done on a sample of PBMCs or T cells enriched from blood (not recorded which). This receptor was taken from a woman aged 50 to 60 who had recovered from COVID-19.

The CDR3 bases are TGTGCCAGCAGCTTGGGAAGGGGACTTCAGTTCTTC. This encodes CASSLGRGLQFF. This chain uses TRBV7-9 with TRBJ2-1; a weak D match, TRBD2 (6 bases). The CDR3 extends over 12 amino acids. The germline gives CDR1 SEHNR, CDR2 FQNEAQ (reference sequence). V shed 3 bases and J shed 13 bases, with 13 bases lying between them.